The entry that follows covers one TCR beta chain sequence. Antigen specificity is unknown. The sample belongs to a study of OX40 agonist ivuxolimab in advanced cancers. Study results and caveats: Clonal expansion in partial responders at 0.1-3.0 mg/kg ranked among the lowest.

Method: immunoSEQ multiplex PCR; TCRdb's copy keeps in-frame clones and lacks some. The sample holds some 90,000 clones, under 95% seen once. Sequenced material: CD4+ or CD8+ T cells sorted from blood, taken in a trial of the OX40 agonist ivuxolimab. This receptor was taken from an adult with an advanced solid tumor such as melanoma, head and neck, liver or kidney cancer.

CDR3 DNA: TGTGCCAGCAGTTACTCTACAGGGGGGGATGAGCAGTACTTC. This codes for CASSYSTGGDEQYF. The chain links TRBV6-6 to TRBJ2-5; the D gene is possibly TRBD1 (8 bases). The length of the CDR3 is 14 residues. Trimming took off 0 bases at V and 11 bases at J, with 16 bases between the two ends. CDR1 MNHNY and CDR2 SVGAGI come from the germline V gene (reference sequence).